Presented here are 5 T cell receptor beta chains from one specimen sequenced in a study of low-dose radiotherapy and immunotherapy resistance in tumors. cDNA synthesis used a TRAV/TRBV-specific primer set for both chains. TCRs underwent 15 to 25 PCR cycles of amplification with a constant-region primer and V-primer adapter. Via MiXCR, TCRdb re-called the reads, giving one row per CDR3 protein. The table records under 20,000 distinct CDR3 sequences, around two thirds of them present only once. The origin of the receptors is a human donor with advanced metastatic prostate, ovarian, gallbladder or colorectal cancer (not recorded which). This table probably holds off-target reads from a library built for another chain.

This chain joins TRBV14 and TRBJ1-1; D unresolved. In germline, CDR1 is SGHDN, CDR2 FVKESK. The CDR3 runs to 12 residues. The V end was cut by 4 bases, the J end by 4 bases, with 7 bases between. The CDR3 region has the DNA TGTGCCAGCAGCCTAGGGATCACTGAAGCTTTCTTT. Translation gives CASSLGITEAFF.

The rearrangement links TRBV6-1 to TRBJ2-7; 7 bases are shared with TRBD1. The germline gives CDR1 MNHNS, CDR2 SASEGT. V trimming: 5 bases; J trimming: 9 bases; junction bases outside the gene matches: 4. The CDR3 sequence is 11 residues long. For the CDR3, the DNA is TGTGCCAGCAGTCTAACAGGGGCGCAGTACTTC. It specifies CASSLTGAQYF.

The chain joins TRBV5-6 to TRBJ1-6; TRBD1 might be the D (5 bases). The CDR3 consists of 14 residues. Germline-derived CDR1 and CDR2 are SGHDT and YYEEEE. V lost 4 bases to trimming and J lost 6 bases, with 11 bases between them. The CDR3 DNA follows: TGTGCCAGCAGCACCGGGAGGGGTAATTCACCCCTCCACTTT. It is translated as CASSTGRGNSPLHF.

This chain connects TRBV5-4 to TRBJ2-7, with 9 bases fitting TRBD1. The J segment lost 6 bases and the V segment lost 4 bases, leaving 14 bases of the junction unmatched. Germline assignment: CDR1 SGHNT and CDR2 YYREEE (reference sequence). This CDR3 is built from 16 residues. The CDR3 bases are TGTGCCAGCAGCCCGGCGTACAGGGGGCTGGGCAGCGAGCAGTACTTC. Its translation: CASSPAYRGLGSEQYF.

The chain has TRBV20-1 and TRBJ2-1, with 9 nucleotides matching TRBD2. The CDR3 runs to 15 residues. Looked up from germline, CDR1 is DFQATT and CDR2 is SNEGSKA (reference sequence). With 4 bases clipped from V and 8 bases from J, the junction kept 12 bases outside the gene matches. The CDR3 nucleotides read TGCAGTGCTAAAGAAGGTCTAGCGGGAATCTATGAGCAGTTCTTC. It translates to CSAKEGLAGIYEQFF.